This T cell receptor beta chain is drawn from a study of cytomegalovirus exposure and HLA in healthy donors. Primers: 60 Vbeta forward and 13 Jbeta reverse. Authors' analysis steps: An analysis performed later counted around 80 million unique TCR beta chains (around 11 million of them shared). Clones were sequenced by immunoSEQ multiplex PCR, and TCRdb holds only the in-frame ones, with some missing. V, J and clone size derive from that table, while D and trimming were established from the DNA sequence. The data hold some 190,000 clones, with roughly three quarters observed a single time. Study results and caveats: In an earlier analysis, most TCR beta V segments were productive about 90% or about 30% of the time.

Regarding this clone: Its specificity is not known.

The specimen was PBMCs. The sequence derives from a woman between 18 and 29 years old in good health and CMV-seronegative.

The CDR3 bases are TGTGCCAGCAGCTTAGGACAGACCTCTGGAAACACCATATATTTT. Protein: CASSLGQTSGNTIYF. The chain employs TRBV7-9 and TRBJ1-3; possibly TRBD1 for D (5 bases). Trimming took off 1 base at V and 0 bases at J, with 7 bases between the two ends. Germline V CDR1 and CDR2: SEHNR, FQNEAQ (reference sequence). The CDR3 sequence is 15 residues long.